The 2 T cell receptor beta chains below all came from one sample that was sequenced in a study of blood T cell repertoires in COVID-19. The data were produced by immunoSEQ multiplex PCR, yet TCRdb's version contains in-frame clones alone and is incomplete. The sample records under 170,000 clones, about 85% being singletons. The sample taken for sequencing was peripheral blood. The receptors were gathered from a woman aged 55-69 years with active or convalescent COVID-19.

The table lists this clone with a few counts. This chain links TRBV7-3 with TRBJ1-6; D remains ambiguous. Per germline, CDR1 SGHTA and CDR2 FQGTGA. V lost 5 bases, J lost 3 bases, and 11 bases lay in between. This CDR3 contains 15 residues. CDR3 amino acids: CASSLEIGYNSPLHF. The CDR3 DNA follows: TGTGCCAGCAGCCTGGAGATTGGCTATAATTCACCCCTCCACTTT.

Turning to this clone: Other DNA sequences in this sample translate to the same CDR3. The V call is TRBV12-3 or TRBV12-4, the J call TRBJ2-7, with a weak D call TRBD1 (5 bases). Trimming stripped 2 bases from V and 3 bases from J, with 5 bases between. This CDR3 region has 12 residues. The CDR3 coding sequence is TGTGCCAGCAGTTTAAGGGGCTACGAGCAGTACTTC. It is translated as CASSLRGYEQYF.